The clone carrying this T cell receptor (beta chain) came up a few times. RNA transcripts were the template for amplifying TCR beta CDR3 regions. During a first-round RT-PCR of the TCR CDR3, the HTBI primer set was used. TCRdb reprocessed the multiplex PCR reads via MiXCR and lists one record per CDR3 protein. The sample comprises some 210,000 distinct CDR3 sequences, under 20% of which are singletons, and roughly 50% rests with the top ten. This entry comes from a study of T cells in Graves' hyperthyroidism and ophthalmopathy. This sequence originates from a man in his fifties or sixties with Graves' hyperthyroidism. The specimen sequenced was blood.

In DNA form, the CDR3 reads TGCGCCAGCAGCCAAGTTGCACACTCTGGGGCCAACGTCCTGACTTTC. Translating it yields CASSQVAHSGANVLTF. V gene TRBV4-1 combines with J gene TRBJ2-6; unclear D gene. The V end lost 1 base, the J end lost 0 bases, and 7 bases lay between the germline ends. From germline, CDR1 is MGHRA and CDR2 YSYEKL. This CDR3 is built from 16 residues.